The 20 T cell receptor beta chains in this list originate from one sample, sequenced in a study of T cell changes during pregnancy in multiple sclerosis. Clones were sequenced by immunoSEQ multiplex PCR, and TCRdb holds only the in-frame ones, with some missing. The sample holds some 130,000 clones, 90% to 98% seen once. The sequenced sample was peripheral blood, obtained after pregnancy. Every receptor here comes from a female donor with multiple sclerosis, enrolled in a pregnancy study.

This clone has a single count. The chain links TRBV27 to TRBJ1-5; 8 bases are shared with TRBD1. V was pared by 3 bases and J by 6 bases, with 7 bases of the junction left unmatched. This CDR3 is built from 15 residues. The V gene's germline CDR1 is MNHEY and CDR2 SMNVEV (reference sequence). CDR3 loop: CASSFGQGVGQPQHF. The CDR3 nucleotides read TGTGCCAGCAGTTTTGGACAGGGTGTGGGTCAGCCCCAGCATTTT.

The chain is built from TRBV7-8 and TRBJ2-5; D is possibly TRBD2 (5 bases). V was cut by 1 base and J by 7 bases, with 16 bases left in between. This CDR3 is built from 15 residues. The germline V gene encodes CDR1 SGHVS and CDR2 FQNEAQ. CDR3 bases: TGTGCCAGCAGCTTAGGCCGGGGAGTTAGTGCGACCCAGTACTTC. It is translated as CASSLGRGVSATQYF.

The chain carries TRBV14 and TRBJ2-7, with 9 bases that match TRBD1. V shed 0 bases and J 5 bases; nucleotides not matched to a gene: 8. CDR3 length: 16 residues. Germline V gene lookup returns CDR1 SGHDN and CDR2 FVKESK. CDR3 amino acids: CASSQDPGTGFHEQYF. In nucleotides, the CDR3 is TGTGCCAGCAGCCAAGACCCCGGGACAGGGTTCCACGAGCAGTACTTC.

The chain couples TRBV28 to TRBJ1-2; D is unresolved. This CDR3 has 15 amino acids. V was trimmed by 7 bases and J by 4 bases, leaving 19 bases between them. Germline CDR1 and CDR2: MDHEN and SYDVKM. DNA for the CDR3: TGTGCCAGCACGTGGGCGGACGGCGGGAGCTATGGCTACACCTTC. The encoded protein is CASTWADGGSYGYTF.

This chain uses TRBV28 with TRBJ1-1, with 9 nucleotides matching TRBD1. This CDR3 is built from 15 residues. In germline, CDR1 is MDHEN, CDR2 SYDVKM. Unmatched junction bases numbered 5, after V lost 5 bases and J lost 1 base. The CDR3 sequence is CASSPPGQGNTEAFF. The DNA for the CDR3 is TGTGCCAGCAGTCCACCGGGACAGGGGAACACTGAAGCTTTCTTT.

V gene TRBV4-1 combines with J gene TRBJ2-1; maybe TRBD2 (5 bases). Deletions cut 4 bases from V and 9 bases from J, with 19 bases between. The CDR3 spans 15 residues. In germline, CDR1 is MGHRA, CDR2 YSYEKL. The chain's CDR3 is CASSLEVPRFGEQFF. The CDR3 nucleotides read TGCGCCAGCAGCCTGGAGGTTCCCCGCTTTGGTGAGCAGTTCTTC.

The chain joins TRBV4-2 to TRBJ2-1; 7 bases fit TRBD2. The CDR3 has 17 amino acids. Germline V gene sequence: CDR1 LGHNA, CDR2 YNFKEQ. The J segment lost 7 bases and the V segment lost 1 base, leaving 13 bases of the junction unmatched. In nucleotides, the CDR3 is TGTGCCAGCAGCCAAGGGGACTCAAACACGGGGGGTAATGAGCAGTTCTTC. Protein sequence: CASSQGDSNTGGNEQFF.

The chain's CDR3 is CASSLLGRDEQFF. Written as DNA, the CDR3 is TGTGCCAGCAGCCTCCTAGGTCGCGATGAGCAGTTCTTC. The chain joins TRBV5-4 to TRBJ2-1; D is ambiguous. V lost 4 bases to trimming and J lost 8 bases, with 13 bases between them. The CDR3 is 13 residues long. CDR1 is SGHNT and CDR2 is YYREEE in the germline V gene (reference sequence).

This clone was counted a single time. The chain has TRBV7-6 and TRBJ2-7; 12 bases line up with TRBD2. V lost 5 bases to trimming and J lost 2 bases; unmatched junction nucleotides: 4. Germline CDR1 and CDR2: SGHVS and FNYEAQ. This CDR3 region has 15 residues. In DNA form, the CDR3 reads TGTGCCAGCAGCCTGACTAGCGGGGGCACCTACGAGCAGTACTTC. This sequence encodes CASSLTSGGTYEQYF.

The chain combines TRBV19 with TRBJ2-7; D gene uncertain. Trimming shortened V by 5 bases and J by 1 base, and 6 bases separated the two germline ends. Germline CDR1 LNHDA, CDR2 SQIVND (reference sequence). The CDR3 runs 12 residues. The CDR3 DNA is TGTGCCAGTAGTCGTGTTTCCTACGAGCAGTACTTC. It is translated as CASSRVSYEQYF.

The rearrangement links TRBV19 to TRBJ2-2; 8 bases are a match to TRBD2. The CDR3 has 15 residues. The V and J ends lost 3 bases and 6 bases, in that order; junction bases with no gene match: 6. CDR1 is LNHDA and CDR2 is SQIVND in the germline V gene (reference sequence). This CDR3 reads CASSITGGVAGELFF. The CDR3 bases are TGTGCCAGTAGTATCACGGGAGGGGTGGCCGGGGAGCTGTTTTTT.

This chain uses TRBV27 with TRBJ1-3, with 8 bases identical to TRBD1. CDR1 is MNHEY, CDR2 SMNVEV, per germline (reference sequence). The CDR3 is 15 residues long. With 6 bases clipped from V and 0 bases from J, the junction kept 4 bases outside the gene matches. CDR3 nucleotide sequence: TGTGCCAGCAGCCTCACAGGGGGCTCTGGAAACACCATATATTTT. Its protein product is CASSLTGGSGNTIYF.

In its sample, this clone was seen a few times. The CDR3 protein is CASNLNTEAFF. CDR3 sequence (DNA): TGTGCCAGTAACTTGAACACTGAAGCTTTCTTT. The gene calls are TRBV19 and TRBJ1-1, with unresolved D. CDR1 and CDR2 from the germline V gene are LNHDA and SQIVND (reference sequence). The CDR3 length is 11 residues. Trimming took off 7 bases at V and 0 bases at J, with 3 bases between the two ends.

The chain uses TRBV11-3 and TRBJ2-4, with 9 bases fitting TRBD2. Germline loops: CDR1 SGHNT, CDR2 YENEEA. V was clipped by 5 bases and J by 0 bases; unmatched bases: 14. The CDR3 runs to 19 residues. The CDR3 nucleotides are TGTGCCAGCAGCGAAAAGAAGGAGGGTAGCGGGAGAGCCAAAAACATTCAGTACTTC. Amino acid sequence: CASSEKKEGSGRAKNIQYF.

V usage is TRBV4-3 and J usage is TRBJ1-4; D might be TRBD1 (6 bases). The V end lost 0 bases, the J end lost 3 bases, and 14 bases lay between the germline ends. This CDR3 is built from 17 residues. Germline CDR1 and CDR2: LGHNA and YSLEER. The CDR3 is CASSQEPGDSANEKLFF. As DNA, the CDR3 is TGCGCCAGCAGCCAAGAGCCAGGGGATTCGGCTAATGAAAAACTGTTTTTT.

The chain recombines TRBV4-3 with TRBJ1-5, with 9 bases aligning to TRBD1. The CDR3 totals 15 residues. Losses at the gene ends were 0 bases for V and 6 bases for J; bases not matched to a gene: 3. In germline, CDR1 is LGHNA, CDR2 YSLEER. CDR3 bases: TGCGCCAGCAGCCAAGATCAGGACAGGGGTCAGCCCCAGCATTTT. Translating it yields CASSQDQDRGQPQHF.

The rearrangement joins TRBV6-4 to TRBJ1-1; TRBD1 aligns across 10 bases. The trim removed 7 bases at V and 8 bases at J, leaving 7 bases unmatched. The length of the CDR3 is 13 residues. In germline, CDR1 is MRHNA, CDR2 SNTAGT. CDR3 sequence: CASIGGTGEEAFF. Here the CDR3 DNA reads TGTGCCAGCATCGGTGGGACAGGGGAAGAAGCTTTCTTT.

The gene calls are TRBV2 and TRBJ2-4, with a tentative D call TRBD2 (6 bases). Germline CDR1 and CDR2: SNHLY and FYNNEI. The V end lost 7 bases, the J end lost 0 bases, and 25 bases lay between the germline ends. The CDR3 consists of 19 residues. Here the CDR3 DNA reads TGTGCCAGCAACCCCCGGGCACTAGCCACCTCCAAAGCCAAAAACATTCAGTACTTC. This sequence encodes CASNPRALATSKAKNIQYF.

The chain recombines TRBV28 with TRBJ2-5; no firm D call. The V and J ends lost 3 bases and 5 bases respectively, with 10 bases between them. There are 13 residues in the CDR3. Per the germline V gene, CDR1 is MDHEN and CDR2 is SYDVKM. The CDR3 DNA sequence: TGTGCCAGCAGTTTGGGCAGGTGGGAGACCCAGTACTTC. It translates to CASSLGRWETQYF. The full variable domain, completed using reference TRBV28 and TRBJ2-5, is DVKVTQSSRYLVKRTGEKVFLECVQDMDHENMFWYRQDPGLGLRLIYFSYDVKMKEKGDIPEGYSVSREKKERFSLILESASTNQTSMYLCASSLGRWETQYFGPGTRLLVL.

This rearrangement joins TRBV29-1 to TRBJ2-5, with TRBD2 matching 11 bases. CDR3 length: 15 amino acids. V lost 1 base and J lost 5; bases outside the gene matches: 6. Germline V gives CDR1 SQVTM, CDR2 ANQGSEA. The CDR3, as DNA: TGCAGCGTTGAAGTCACTAGCGGGAGTGGTGAGACCCAGTACTTC. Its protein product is CSVEVTSGSGETQYF. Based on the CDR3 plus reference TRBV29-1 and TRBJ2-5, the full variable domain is SAVISQKPSRDICQRGTSLTIQCQVDSQVTMMFWYRQQPGQSLTLIATANQGSEATYESGFVIDKFPISRPNLTFSTLTVSNMSPEDSSIYLCSVEVTSGSGETQYFGPGTRLLVL.